These 16 T cell receptor beta chains originate from one sample sequenced in a study of T cell clonality in common variable immunodeficiency. Only in-frame clones appear in the TCRdb table, and some are missing; sequencing was by immunoSEQ multiplex PCR. This sample comprises around 45,000 clones, none seen once only. Sequenced sample: peripheral blood mononuclear cells. These receptors came from a person aged 18-70 years in good health.

The table lists this clone with many counts. CDR3 sequence reads: CASSGSGGTDTQYF. Partial CDR3 DNA: TGCGCCAGCAGCGGAAGCGGGGGCACAGATACG. The chain employs TRBV5-1 and TRBJ2-3, with 7 positions matching TRBD2. The DNA ends 3 residues before the CDR3 does, and the rest of the CDR3 is filled in from the germline J gene. This CDR3 has 14 residues. Germline CDR1 SGHRS, CDR2 YFSETQ. V dropped 4 bases and J dropped 1; count of bases not matched to a gene: 3.

To note about this clone: The sequence runs out 3 residues before the end of the CDR3; the remainder is reconstructed from the germline J gene. The V gene is TRBV7-2, the J gene TRBJ1-2, with 8 bases matching TRBD1. The J segment lost 7 bases and the V segment lost 5 bases, leaving 6 bases of the junction unmatched. CDR3 length: 13 amino acids. In germline, CDR1 is SGHTA, CDR2 FQGNSA. CDR3 region: CASSPGGSSGYTF. CDR3 DNA (partial): TGTGCCAGCAGCCCAGGGGGCTCAAGTGGC.

This clone has ten or more counts. Sequencing ends 3 residues short of the CDR3 end; the germline J gene provides the rest. The chain has TRBV4-2 and TRBJ1-5, with D hard to call. Trimming stripped 0 bases from V and 2 bases from J, with 8 bases between. Germline V CDR1 and CDR2: LGHNA, YNFKEQ. The CDR3 contains 15 residues. CDR3 bases read: TGTGCCAGCAGCCAAGATTGGGCTGGCAATCAGCCC. Translation gives CASSQDWAGNQP. The full-length CDR3 reads as CASSQDWAGNQPQHF.

This clone came up many times. The read is 3 residues too short to cover the CDR3 end, so that end is filled in from the germline J gene. The chain uses TRBV5-4 and TRBJ2-7, with 13 bases that match TRBD2. This CDR3 comprises 16 residues. Germline-derived CDR1 and CDR2 are SGHNT and YYREEE (reference sequence). Losses at the gene ends were 0 bases for V and 6 bases for J; bases not matched to a gene: 6. The sequenced part of the CDR3 DNA is TGTGCCAGCAGCTTGGGAGGGACTAGCGGGGTGGTCGAG. Amino acid sequence: CASSLGGTSGVVE. The complete CDR3 sequence is CASSLGGTSGVVEQYF.

This clone was found many times. The DNA ends 3 residues before the CDR3 does, and the rest of the CDR3 is filled in from the germline J gene. This rearrangement joins TRBV18 to TRBJ2-2, with D perhaps matching TRBD2 (6 bases). The germline gives CDR1 KGHSH, CDR2 LQKENI. Deletions cut 8 bases from V and 1 base from J, with 17 bases between. This CDR3 has 16 amino acids. CDR3 bases read: TGTGCCAGCACGCGCGGGCGGGGCTTGAACACCGGGGAG. It translates to CASTRGRGLNTGE. The full CDR3 is CASTRGRGLNTGELFF.

The sample holds many counts of this clone. The sequence runs out 3 residues before the end of the CDR3; the remainder is reconstructed from the germline J gene. This chain links TRBV20-1 with TRBJ1-2; no definite D call. The CDR3 covers 13 residues. CDR1 is DFQATT and CDR2 is SNEGSKA in the germline V gene (reference sequence). The DNA read from the CDR3 is TGCCTAATCCGGGCGGGGAGTAACTATGGC. Translating gives CLIRAGSNYG. From start to end, the CDR3 is CLIRAGSNYGYTF.

This clone was seen ten or more times. Sequencing ends 3 residues short of the CDR3 end; the germline J gene provides the rest. The chain combines TRBV6-4 with TRBJ2-2; 8 bases align to TRBD1. Germline V CDR1 and CDR2: MRHNA, SNTAGT. The CDR3 is made up of 15 amino acids. V shed 2 bases, J shed 7 bases, and the junction held 6 bases outside the gene matches. The CDR3 loop is CASSDQGATVGELFF. The DNA read from the CDR3 is TGTGCCAGCAGTGACCAGGGGGCTACGGTCGGGGAG.

In its sample, this clone was seen a few times. CDR3 bases read: TGTGCCAGCAGCCCCGGACAGACCTACAATGAG. It encodes CASSPGQTYNE. The CDR3 in full is CASSPGQTYNEQFF. The V and J genes are TRBV7-9 and TRBJ2-1, with D possibly matching TRBD1 (6 bases). The read ends 3 residues before the CDR3 terminus; that terminus is restored from the germline J gene. The length of the CDR3 is 14 residues. The V end was cut by 5 bases, the J end by 2 bases, with 10 bases between. Germline CDR1 and CDR2: SEHNR and FQNEAQ (reference sequence).

This clone was found many times. The read gets to within 3 residues of the CDR3 end, and the germline J gene fills in the rest. The chain is built from TRBV18 and TRBJ2-3, with 9 bases that match TRBD2. Losses at the gene ends were 6 bases for V and 3 bases for J; bases not matched to a gene: 7. The germline V gene encodes CDR1 KGHSH and CDR2 LQKENI. This CDR3 comprises 15 residues. CDR3 DNA (partial): TGTGCCAGCTCGTCCCCTAGCGGGGCAACAGATACG. Its protein is CASSSPSGATDT. The whole CDR3 region reads CASSSPSGATDTQYF.

This clone showed up many times. The read comes to an end 3 residues before the CDR3 does, leaving the germline J gene to fill in the end. The chain links TRBV2 to TRBJ1-6; D gene unclear. CDR1 and CDR2 from the germline V gene are SNHLY and FYNNEI. The CDR3 is made up of 14 amino acids. With 4 bases removed from V and 9 bases from J, the gap between germline ends came to 13 bases. The CDR3 sequence: CASSVPSGVSPLHF. The DNA read from the CDR3 is TGTGCCAGCAGTGTACCATCAGGCGTTTCACCC.

This clone came up many times. Read sequence stops 3 residues before the CDR3 end, and the germline J gene provides the missing end. The chain employs TRBV20-1 and TRBJ1-5; D is possibly TRBD1 (5 bases). Germline values: CDR1 DFQATT, CDR2 SNEGSKA (reference sequence). The CDR3 extends over 13 amino acids. V was cut by 3 bases and J by 4 bases, with 10 bases left in between. CDR3 in amino acids: CSASQTANQPQHF. CDR3 bases read: TGCAGTGCTAGTCAGACAGCTAATCAGCCC.

As to this clone: The read ends 3 residues early relative to the CDR3; the germline J gene fills the gap. This chain connects TRBV2 to TRBJ1-5; D is ambiguous. The V end was cut by 3 bases, the J end by 0 bases, with 6 bases between. The CDR3 spans 14 residues. Germline V gives CDR1 SNHLY, CDR2 FYNNEI. The CDR3 spells CASSDYGSNQPQHF. The DNA read from the CDR3 is TGTGCCAGCAGTGATTACGGTAGCAATCAGCCC. Variable domain in full (rest from reference TRBV2 and TRBJ1-5): EPEVTQTPSHQVTQMGQEVILRCVPISNHLYFYWYRQILGQKVEFLVSFYNNEISEKSEIFDDQFSVERPDGSNFTLKIRSTKLEDSAMYFCASSDYGSNQPQHFGDGTRLSIL.

In this sample, this clone turned up many times. The CDR3 goes on 3 residues after the read ends, and that part is filled in from the germline J gene. This rearrangement joins TRBV20-1 to TRBJ2-4; the match to TRBD1 covers 7 bases. The length of the CDR3 is 13 residues. The trim removed 3 bases at V and 6 bases at J, leaving 5 bases unmatched. Germline values: CDR1 DFQATT, CDR2 SNEGSKA (reference sequence). CDR3 region: CSASPGTVNIQYF. Partial CDR3 DNA: TGCAGTGCTAGTCCCGGGACAGTAAACATT.

This clone was picked up many times. With the read ending 3 residues before the CDR3 end, the germline J gene is used to fill in that end. The chain recombines TRBV18 with TRBJ1-2; TRBD1 is a possible D gene (6 bases). CDR1 is KGHSH and CDR2 is LQKENI in the germline V gene. Trimming shortened V by 3 bases and J by 2 bases, and 13 bases separated the two germline ends. This CDR3 has 15 amino acids. The CDR3 region is CASSPSGQRNYGYTF. Partial CDR3 DNA: TGTGCCAGCTCACCTTCGGGACAAAGAAACTATGGC.

This clone showed up many times. From the germline J gene comes the end of the CDR3, since the read stops 3 residues before it. The chain employs TRBV4-2 and TRBJ1-1, with 10 bases matching TRBD1. The V segment lost 4 bases and the J segment 1 base; nucleotides outside the gene matches: 0. The CDR3 extends over 14 amino acids. Germline CDR1 reads LGHNA; CDR2 reads YNFKEQ. The CDR3 bases that were read are TGTGCCAGCAGCCGGGACAGGGGGAACACTGAA. Translating gives CASSRDRGNTE. The whole CDR3 reads CASSRDRGNTEAFF.

This clone was seen many times. The CDR3 is cut off 3 residues early in the read; its end comes from the germline J gene. The chain employs TRBV29-1 and TRBJ2-7, with a weak D call TRBD2 (5 bases). Trimming pared 7 bases from V and 0 bases from J, leaving 16 bases between. The CDR3 spans 14 residues. The germline CDR1 and CDR2 sequences are SQVTM and ANQGSEA. The CDR3 sequence is CSASTGVSSYEQYF. The sequenced part of the CDR3 DNA is TGCAGCGCCTCAACCGGGGTGAGCTCCTACGAG.